Shown below are 20 T cell receptor beta chains from a single sample sequenced in a study of cytomegalovirus exposure and HLA in healthy donors. Amplification used 60 Vbeta primers and 13 Jbeta primers. The method was immunoSEQ multiplex PCR; TCRdb's version includes in-frame clones alone and lacks a portion of them. The table records over 80,000 clones, about 79% of them present only once. Sample: PBMCs. The receptors derive from a female donor in good health and CMV-seronegative.

This sequence joins TRBV5-1 and TRBJ2-1; perhaps TRBD1 as D (6 bases). The germline gives CDR1 SGHRS, CDR2 YFSETQ. The CDR3 consists of 11 residues. V was trimmed by 7 bases and J by 7 bases, leaving 9 bases between them. The CDR3 DNA reads as TGCGCCAGCGAAAGGGGGAATGAGCAGTTCTTC. This translates into CASERGNEQFF.

The rearrangement uses TRBV4-2 and TRBJ2-1; 9 nucleotides agree with TRBD2. The CDR3 consists of 16 residues. Germline loops: CDR1 LGHNA, CDR2 YNFKEQ. Trimming took 1 base from V and 6 from J; bases not matched to a gene: 7. The CDR3 DNA reads as TGTGCCAGCAGCCAAGTAGTAGCGGGGGAGTCCAATGAGCAGTTCTTC. It yields the protein CASSQVVAGESNEQFF.

CDR3 sequence: CASSSDRGHTDTQYF. CDR3 DNA: TGCGCCAGCAGCTCTGACAGGGGGCACACAGATACGCAGTATTTT. The rearrangement uses TRBV4-3 and TRBJ2-3; 10 bases line up with TRBD1. Germline trimming cut 5 bases from V and 2 bases from J; bases unmatched to any gene: 4. Germline CDR1 is LGHNA and CDR2 is YSLEER. The CDR3 totals 15 residues.

V is TRBV14 and J is TRBJ2-3, with a possible D match to TRBD2 (6 bases). Germline lookup yields CDR1 SGHDN and CDR2 FVKESK. V lost 2 bases and J lost 2, with 11 bases in between. This CDR3 contains 15 residues. This CDR3 is CASSQPGGDTDTQYF. CDR3 DNA sequence: TGTGCCAGCAGCCAACCCGGAGGGGACACAGATACGCAGTATTTT. Filled out from reference TRBV14 and TRBJ2-3, the complete variable domain reads EAGVTQFPSHSVIEKGQTVTLRCDPISGHDNLYWYRRVMGKEIKFLLHFVKESKQDESGMPNNRFLAERTGGTYSTLKVQPAELEDSGVYFCASSQPGGDTDTQYFGPGTRLTVL.

V and J are TRBV9 and TRBJ1-1, with D tentatively TRBD1 (5 bases). This CDR3 spans 16 amino acids. The V gene's germline CDR1 is SGDLS and CDR2 YYNGEE. V gave up 0 bases and J gave up 2 bases, with 14 bases separating them. The DNA for the CDR3 is TGTGCCAGCAGCGTAGGCGGGGGAGAGTTTAACACTGAAGCTTTCTTT. Protein product: CASSVGGGEFNTEAFF.

The chain is built from TRBV19 and TRBJ2-1; possibly TRBD1 for D (6 bases). This CDR3 spans 15 amino acids. V dropped 4 bases and J dropped 9 bases, with 19 bases sitting between them. Germline lookup yields CDR1 LNHDA and CDR2 SQIVND (reference sequence). The CDR3 reads CASSTTGLANAEQFF. The CDR3 coding sequence is TGTGCCAGTAGTACCACAGGGCTTGCAAATGCTGAGCAGTTCTTC.

The chain couples TRBV5-1 to TRBJ1-1; 9 nucleotides align to TRBD1. This CDR3 is built from 17 residues. V trimming: 4 bases; J trimming: 0 bases; junction bases outside the gene matches: 10. Germline CDR1 SGHRS, CDR2 YFSETQ. Here the CDR3 DNA reads TGCGCCAGCAGCCACATACGGACAGGGGTGATGAACACTGAAGCTTTCTTT. Translated, it gives CASSHIRTGVMNTEAFF.

CDR3 in amino acids: CASTLRPTSGIYNEQFF. CDR3 nucleotide sequence: TGTGCCAGCACTCTACGCCCCACTAGCGGGATATACAATGAGCAGTTCTTC. The chain carries TRBV7-9 and TRBJ2-1; TRBD2 agrees at 10 bases. Germline V lookup: CDR1 SEHNR, CDR2 FQNEAQ (reference sequence). The CDR3 runs 17 residues. The V segment lost 7 bases and the J segment 4 bases; nucleotides outside the gene matches: 13.

This chain uses TRBV5-1 with TRBJ1-2, with D unresolved. The CDR3 is 16 residues long. Trimming took 0 bases from V and 4 from J, leaving 16 bases between them. Germline V gene sequence: CDR1 SGHRS, CDR2 YFSETQ. The CDR3 sequence: CASSLGGGAPSYGYTF. DNA of the CDR3: TGCGCCAGCAGCTTGGGAGGCGGTGCTCCATCCTATGGCTACACCTTC. Full variable domain (remainder filled in from reference TRBV5-1 and TRBJ1-2): KAGVTQTPRYLIKTRGQQVTLSCSPISGHRSVSWYQQTPGQGLQFLFEYFSETQRNKGNFPGRFSGRQFSNSRSEMNVSTLELGDSALYLCASSLGGGAPSYGYTFGSGTRLTVV.

The rearrangement joins TRBV6-5 to TRBJ2-7, with 9 bases matching TRBD1. V was clipped by 4 bases and J by 3 bases; unmatched bases: 4. This CDR3 has 14 residues. Germline V lookup: CDR1 MNHEY, CDR2 SVGAGI. CDR3 sequence (DNA): TGTGCCAGCAGTTCGGGACAGGGAATCTACGAGCAGTACTTC. Amino acid sequence: CASSSGQGIYEQYF.

The rearrangement links TRBV7-3 to TRBJ2-7; a weak D match, TRBD2 (5 bases). Per germline, CDR1 SGHTA and CDR2 FQGTGA. V lost 5 bases and J 2 bases, leaving 10 bases between the germline ends. This CDR3 contains 13 residues. CDR3 loop: CASSAGPAYEQYF. The CDR3 DNA sequence: TGTGCCAGCAGCGCGGGCCCAGCCTACGAGCAGTACTTC.

In its sample, this clone was seen once. The junction departs from the called germline gene at one end, perhaps through a read error. The chain uses TRBV7-7 and TRBJ1-2; D not resolved. The CDR3 runs 14 residues. CDR1 and CDR2 from the germline V gene are SSHAT and FNYEAQ (reference sequence). CDR3: CASSLAHGPGGYTF. The CDR3 region has the DNA TGTGCTAGCAGCTTAGCCCACGGACCGGGAGGCTACACCTTC.

This clone showed up just once. The V gene is TRBV28, the J gene TRBJ1-1; 8 bases align to TRBD1. Trimming at V came to 4 bases and at J to 0 bases, leaving 4 bases not matched to a gene. Germline V gives CDR1 MDHEN, CDR2 SYDVKM. The CDR3 extends over 15 amino acids. The DNA of the CDR3 is TGTGCCAGCAGTTCGGAGGACAGGGTGAACACTGAAGCTTTCTTT. This encodes CASSSEDRVNTEAFF.

The rearrangement joins TRBV7-9 to TRBJ2-6; tentatively, D is TRBD2 (5 bases). Germline values: CDR1 SEHNR, CDR2 FQNEAQ (reference sequence). The CDR3 is made up of 16 amino acids. The ends were cut back, 5 bases at V and 3 bases at J, with 14 bases in the middle. The CDR3 sequence: CASSPGERVGANVLTF. Written as DNA, the CDR3 is TGTGCCAGCAGCCCCGGGGAACGGGTTGGGGCCAACGTCCTGACTTTC.

This rearrangement joins TRBV27 to TRBJ2-3; TRBD1 agrees at 8 bases. The CDR3 runs 14 residues. CDR1 MNHEY and CDR2 SMNVEV come from the germline V gene (reference sequence). V lost 7 bases and J lost 1; bases outside the gene matches: 4. As DNA, the CDR3 is TGTGCCAGCAAGGTGACAGGGGGCACAGATACGCAGTATTTT. Translation gives CASKVTGGTDTQYF.

The chain joins TRBV6-5 to TRBJ2-5; D gene ambiguous. The V end lost 3 bases, the J end lost 5 bases, and 10 bases lay between the germline ends. Germline CDR1 and CDR2: MNHEY and SVGAGI. The CDR3 spans 13 residues. The CDR3 DNA is TGTGCCAGCAGTTATGAGCCTCGGGAGACCCAGTACTTC. This gives the protein CASSYEPRETQYF.

This clone was seen more than once but under ten times. This rearrangement joins TRBV2 to TRBJ2-7, with a weak D call TRBD1 (6 bases). The germline gives CDR1 SNHLY, CDR2 FYNNEI. The V and J ends lost 4 bases and 2 bases respectively, with 12 bases between them. CDR3 length equals 14 residues. The CDR3 sequence: CASSGGTYTYEQYF. CDR3 sequence (DNA): TGTGCCAGCAGTGGGGGGACATACACCTACGAGCAGTACTTC.

The V gene is TRBV19, the J gene TRBJ1-1; D may be TRBD1 (6 bases). The CDR3 extends over 15 amino acids. Germline assignment: CDR1 LNHDA and CDR2 SQIVND (reference sequence). V dropped 3 bases and J dropped 4 bases, with 15 bases sitting between them. The CDR3 reads CASSMYRVGPTEAFF. CDR3 coding DNA: TGTGCCAGTAGTATGTACAGGGTCGGGCCCACTGAAGCTTTCTTT.

The rearrangement links TRBV29-1 to TRBJ2-3, with D tentatively TRBD1 (5 bases). V was pared by 1 base and J by 4 bases, with 12 bases between. Germline V gene sequence: CDR1 SQVTM, CDR2 ANQGSEA. The CDR3 sequence is 14 residues long. For the CDR3, the DNA is TGCAGCGTTGAAGGAGTAGCCAGGGCAGATACGCAGTATTTT. This gives the protein CSVEGVARADTQYF.

This clone was seen more than once but under ten times. The chain links TRBV20-1 to TRBJ1-3, with D unclear. The V gene lost 5 bases and the J gene lost 1 base, with 3 bases spanning the gap. The germline CDR1 and CDR2 sequences are DFQATT and SNEGSKA (reference sequence). The CDR3 contains 11 residues. This CDR3 reads CSAASGNTIYF. The CDR3 DNA follows: TGCAGTGCTGCGTCTGGAAACACCATATATTTT.